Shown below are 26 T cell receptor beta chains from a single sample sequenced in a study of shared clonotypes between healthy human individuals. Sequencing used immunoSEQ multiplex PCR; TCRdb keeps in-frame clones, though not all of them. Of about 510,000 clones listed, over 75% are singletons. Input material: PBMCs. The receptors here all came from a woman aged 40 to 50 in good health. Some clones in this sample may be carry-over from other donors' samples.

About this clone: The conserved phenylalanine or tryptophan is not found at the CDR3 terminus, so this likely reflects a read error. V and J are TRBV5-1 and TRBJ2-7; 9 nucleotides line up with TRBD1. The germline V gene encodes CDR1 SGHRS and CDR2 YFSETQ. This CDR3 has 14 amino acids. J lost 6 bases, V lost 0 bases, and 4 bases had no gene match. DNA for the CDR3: TGCGCCAGCAGCTTGGAACAGGGGGCAGTCGAGCAGTACCTC. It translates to CASSLEQGAVEQYL.

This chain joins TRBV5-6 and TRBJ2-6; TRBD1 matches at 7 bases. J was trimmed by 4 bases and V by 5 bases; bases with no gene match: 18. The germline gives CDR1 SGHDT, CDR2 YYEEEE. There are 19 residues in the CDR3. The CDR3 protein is CASRSLRRQGGGGANVLTF. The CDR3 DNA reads TGTGCCAGCAGATCACTTAGGCGACAGGGTGGTGGCGGGGCCAACGTCCTGACTTTC.

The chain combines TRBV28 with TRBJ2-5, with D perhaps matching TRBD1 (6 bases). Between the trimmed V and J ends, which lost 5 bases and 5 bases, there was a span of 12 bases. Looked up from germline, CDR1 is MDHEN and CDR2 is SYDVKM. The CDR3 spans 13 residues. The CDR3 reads CASSRQGSETQYF. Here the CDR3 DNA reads TGTGCCAGCAGTCGGCAGGGGTCGGAGACCCAGTACTTC.

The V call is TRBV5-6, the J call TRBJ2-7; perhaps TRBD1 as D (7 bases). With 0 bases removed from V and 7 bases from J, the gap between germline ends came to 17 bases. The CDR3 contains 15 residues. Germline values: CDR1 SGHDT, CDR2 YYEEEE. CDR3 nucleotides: TGTGCCAGCAGCTTGGACCCGCGGAGGGGGCATGAGCAGTACTTC. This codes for CASSLDPRRGHEQYF.

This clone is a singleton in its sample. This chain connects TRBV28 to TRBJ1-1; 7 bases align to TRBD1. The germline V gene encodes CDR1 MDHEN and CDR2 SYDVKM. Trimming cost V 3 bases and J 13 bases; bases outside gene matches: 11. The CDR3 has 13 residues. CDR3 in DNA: TGTGCCAGCAGTTTCGCCGACAGGGAGTACGTTTTCTTT. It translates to CASSFADREYVFF.

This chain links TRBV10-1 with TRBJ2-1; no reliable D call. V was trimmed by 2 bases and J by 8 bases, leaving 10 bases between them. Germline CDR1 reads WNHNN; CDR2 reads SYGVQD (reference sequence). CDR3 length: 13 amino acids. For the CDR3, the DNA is TGCGCCAGCAGTGAGCTCGGGTTGGATGAGCAGTTCTTC. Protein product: CASSELGLDEQFF.

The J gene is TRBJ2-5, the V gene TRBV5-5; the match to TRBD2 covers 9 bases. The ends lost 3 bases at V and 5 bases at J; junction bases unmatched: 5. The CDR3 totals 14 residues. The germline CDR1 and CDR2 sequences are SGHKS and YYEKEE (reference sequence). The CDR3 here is CASSSGTSWETQYF. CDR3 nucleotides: TGTGCCAGCAGCTCTGGGACTAGCTGGGAGACCCAGTACTTC. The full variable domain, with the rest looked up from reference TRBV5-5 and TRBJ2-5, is DAGVTQSPTHLIKTRGQQVTLRCSPISGHKSVSWYQQVLGQGPQFIFQYYEKEERGRGNFPDRFSARQFPNYSSELNVNALLLGDSALYLCASSSGTSWETQYFGPGTRLLVL.

This chain's CDR3 is CASSSDRVEKLFF. The CDR3 DNA is TGTGCCAGCAGTTCCGACAGGGTGGAAAAACTGTTTTTT. The V and J genes are TRBV28 and TRBJ1-4, with 7 bases lining up with TRBD1. This CDR3 contains 13 residues. The germline gives CDR1 MDHEN, CDR2 SYDVKM. V trimming: 4 bases; J trimming: 8 bases; junction bases outside the gene matches: 4.

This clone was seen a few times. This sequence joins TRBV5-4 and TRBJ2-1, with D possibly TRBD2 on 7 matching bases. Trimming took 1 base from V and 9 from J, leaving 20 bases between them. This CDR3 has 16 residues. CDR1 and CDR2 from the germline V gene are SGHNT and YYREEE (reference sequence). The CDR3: CASSLPLAWGGGEQFF. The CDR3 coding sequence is TGTGCCAGCAGCTTGCCCCTAGCGTGGGGAGGGGGTGAGCAGTTCTTC. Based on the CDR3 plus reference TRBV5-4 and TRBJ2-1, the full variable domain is ETGVTQSPTHLIKTRGQQVTLRCSSQSGHNTVSWYQQALGQGPQFIFQYYREEENGRGNFPPRFSGLQFPNYSSELNVNALELDDSALYLCASSLPLAWGGGEQFFGPGTRLTVL.

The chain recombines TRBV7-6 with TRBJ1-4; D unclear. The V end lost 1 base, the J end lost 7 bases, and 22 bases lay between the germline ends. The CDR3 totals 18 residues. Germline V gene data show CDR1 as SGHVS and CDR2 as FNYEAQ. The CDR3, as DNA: TGTGCCAGCAGCTTAGACCGACACTTTTCGACCGAACTTGAAAAACTGTTTTTT. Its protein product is CASSLDRHFSTELEKLFF.

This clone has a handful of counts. The CDR3 here is CASSQGLQGWGTEAFF. CDR3 sequence (DNA): TGCGCCAGCAGCCAAGGTTTACAGGGCTGGGGGACTGAAGCTTTCTTT. V gene TRBV4-1 combines with J gene TRBJ1-1; D is possibly TRBD1 (6 bases). The germline gives CDR1 MGHRA, CDR2 YSYEKL. Trimming pared 1 base from V and 5 bases from J, leaving 17 bases between. The CDR3 covers 16 residues.

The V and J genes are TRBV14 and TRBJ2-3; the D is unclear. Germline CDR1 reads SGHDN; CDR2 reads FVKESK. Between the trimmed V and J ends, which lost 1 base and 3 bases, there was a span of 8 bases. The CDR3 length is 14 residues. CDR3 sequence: CASSQVVRTDTQYF. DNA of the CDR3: TGTGCCAGCAGCCAAGTGGTTAGAACAGATACGCAGTATTTT.

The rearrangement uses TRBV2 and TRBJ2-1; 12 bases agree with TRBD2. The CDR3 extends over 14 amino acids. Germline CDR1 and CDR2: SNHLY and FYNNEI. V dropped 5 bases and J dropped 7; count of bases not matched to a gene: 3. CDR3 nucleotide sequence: TGTGCCAGCAGTTATACTAGCGGGAGGAATGAGCAGTTCTTC. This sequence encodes CASSYTSGRNEQFF.

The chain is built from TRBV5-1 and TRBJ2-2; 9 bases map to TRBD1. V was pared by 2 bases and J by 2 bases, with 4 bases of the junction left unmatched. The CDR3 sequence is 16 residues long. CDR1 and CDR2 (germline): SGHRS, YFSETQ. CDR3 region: CASSFGGQGNTGELFF. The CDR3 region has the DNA TGCGCCAGCAGCTTCGGGGGACAGGGAAACACCGGGGAGCTGTTTTTT.

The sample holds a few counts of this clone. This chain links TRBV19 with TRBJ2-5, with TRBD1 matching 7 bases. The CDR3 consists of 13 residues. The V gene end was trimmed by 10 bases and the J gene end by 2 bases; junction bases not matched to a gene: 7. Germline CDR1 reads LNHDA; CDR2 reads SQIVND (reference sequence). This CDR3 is CATMDRLQETQYF. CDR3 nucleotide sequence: TGTGCCACCATGGACAGGCTTCAAGAGACCCAGTACTTC.

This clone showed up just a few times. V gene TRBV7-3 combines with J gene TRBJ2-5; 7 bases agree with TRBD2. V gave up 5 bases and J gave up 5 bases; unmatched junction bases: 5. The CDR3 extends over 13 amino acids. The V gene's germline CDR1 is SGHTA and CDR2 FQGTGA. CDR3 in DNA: TGTGCCAGCAGCCGGGGACTACGGGAGACCCAGTACTTC. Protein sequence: CASSRGLRETQYF.

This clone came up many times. In DNA, the CDR3 is TGTGCCACCAGCAGTTGGGACCAAACCTACGAGCAGTACTTC. As protein: CATSSWDQTYEQYF. The rearrangement joins TRBV15 to TRBJ2-7; D is possibly TRBD1 or TRBD2 (5 bases each). The V end lost 3 bases, the J end lost 2 bases, and 11 bases lay between the germline ends. This CDR3 has 14 amino acids. Germline loops: CDR1 LNHNV, CDR2 YYDKDF (reference sequence).

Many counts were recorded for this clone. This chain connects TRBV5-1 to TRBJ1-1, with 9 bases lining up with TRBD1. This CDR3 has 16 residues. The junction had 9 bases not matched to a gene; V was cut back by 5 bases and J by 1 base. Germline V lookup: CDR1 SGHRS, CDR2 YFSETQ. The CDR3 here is CASRPDRGPSNTEAFF. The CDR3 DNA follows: TGCGCCAGCAGACCGGACAGGGGCCCTTCGAACACTGAAGCTTTCTTT. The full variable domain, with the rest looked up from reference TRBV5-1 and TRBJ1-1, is KAGVTQTPRYLIKTRGQQVTLSCSPISGHRSVSWYQQTPGQGLQFLFEYFSETQRNKGNFPGRFSGRQFSNSRSEMNVSTLELGDSALYLCASRPDRGPSNTEAFFGQGTRLTVV.

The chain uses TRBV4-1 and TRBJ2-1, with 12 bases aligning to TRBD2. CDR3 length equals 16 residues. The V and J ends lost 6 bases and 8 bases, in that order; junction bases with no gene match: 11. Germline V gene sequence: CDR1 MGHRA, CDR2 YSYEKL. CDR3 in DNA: TGCGCCAGCAGACAGCTAGCGGGAGGGCGAGGGGATGAGCAGTTCTTC. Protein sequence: CASRQLAGGRGDEQFF.

CDR3 nucleotide sequence: TGTGCCACCAGCAGAGATCGGGGTCCGGAGGGAAACACCATATATTTT. Translated, it gives CATSRDRGPEGNTIYF. The genes are TRBV15 and TRBJ1-3; no clear D. CDR3 size: 16 residues. V was shortened by 0 bases and J by 4 bases, with 13 bases between the two germline ends. Germline CDR1 is LNHNV and CDR2 is YYDKDF (reference sequence). Variable domain in full (rest from reference TRBV15 and TRBJ1-3): DAMVIQNPRYQVTQFGKPVTLSCSQTLNHNVMYWYQQKSSQAPKLLFHYYDKDFNNEADTPDNFQSRRPNTSFCFLDIRSPGLGDTAMYLCATSRDRGPEGNTIYFGEGSWLTVV.

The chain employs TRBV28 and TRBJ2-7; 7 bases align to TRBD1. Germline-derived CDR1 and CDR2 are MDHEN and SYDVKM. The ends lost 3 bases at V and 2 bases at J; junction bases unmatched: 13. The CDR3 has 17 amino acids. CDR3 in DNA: TGTGCCAGCAGTTTGGGGACAGCCGGACTCTCAACCTACGAGCAGTACTTC. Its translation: CASSLGTAGLSTYEQYF.

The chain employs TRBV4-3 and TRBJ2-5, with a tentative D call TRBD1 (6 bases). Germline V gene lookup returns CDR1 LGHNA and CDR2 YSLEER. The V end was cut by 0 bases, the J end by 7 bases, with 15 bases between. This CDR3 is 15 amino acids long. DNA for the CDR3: TGCGCCAGCAGCCAAGATAGGGGGTCAGAACGGACCCAGTACTTC. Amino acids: CASSQDRGSERTQYF.

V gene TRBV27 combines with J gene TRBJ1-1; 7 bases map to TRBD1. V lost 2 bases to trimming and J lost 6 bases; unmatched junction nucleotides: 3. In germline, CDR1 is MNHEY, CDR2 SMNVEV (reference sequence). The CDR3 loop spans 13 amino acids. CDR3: CASSLNRGSEAFF. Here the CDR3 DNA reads TGTGCCAGCAGTTTAAACAGGGGCTCTGAAGCTTTCTTT.

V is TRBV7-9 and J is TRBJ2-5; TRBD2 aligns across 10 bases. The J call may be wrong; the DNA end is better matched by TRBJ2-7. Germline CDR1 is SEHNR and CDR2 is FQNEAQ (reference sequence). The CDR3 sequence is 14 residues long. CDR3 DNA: TGTGCCAGCACCGCTGGACTAGCGGCAAACGAGCAGTACTTC. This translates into CASTAGLAANEQYF.

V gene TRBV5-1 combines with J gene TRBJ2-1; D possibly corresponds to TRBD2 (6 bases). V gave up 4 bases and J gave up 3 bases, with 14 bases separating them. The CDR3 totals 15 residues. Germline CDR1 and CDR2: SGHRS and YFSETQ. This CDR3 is CASSGVPGLYNEQFF. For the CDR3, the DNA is TGCGCCAGCAGCGGGGTCCCGGGACTCTACAATGAGCAGTTCTTC. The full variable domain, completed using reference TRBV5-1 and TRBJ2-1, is KAGVTQTPRYLIKTRGQQVTLSCSPISGHRSVSWYQQTPGQGLQFLFEYFSETQRNKGNFPGRFSGRQFSNSRSEMNVSTLELGDSALYLCASSGVPGLYNEQFFGPGTRLTVL.

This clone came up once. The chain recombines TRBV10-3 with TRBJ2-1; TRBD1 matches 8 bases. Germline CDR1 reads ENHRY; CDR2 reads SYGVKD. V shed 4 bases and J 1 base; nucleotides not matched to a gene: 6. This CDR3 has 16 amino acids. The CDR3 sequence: CAISGATGDSYNEQFF. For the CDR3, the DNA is TGTGCCATCAGTGGGGCGACAGGGGATTCCTACAATGAGCAGTTCTTC.